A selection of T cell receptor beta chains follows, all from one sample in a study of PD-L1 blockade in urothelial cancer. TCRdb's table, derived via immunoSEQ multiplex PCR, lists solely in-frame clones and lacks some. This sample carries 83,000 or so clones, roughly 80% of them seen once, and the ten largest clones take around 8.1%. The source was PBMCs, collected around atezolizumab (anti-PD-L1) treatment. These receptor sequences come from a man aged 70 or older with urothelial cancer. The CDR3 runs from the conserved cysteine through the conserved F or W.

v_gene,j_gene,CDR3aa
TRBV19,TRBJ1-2,CASSPPVGRNYGYTF
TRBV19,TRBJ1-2,CASSITGYGYTF
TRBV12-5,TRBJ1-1,CASGLVLGLGDTEAFF
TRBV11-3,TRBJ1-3,CASSPQQGLYGNTIYF
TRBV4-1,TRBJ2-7,CASSQDGRDGGYEQYF
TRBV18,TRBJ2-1,CASSPDGRYYNEQFF
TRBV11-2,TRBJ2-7,CASSTGTNSYEQYF
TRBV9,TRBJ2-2,CASSGTGDVGTGELFF
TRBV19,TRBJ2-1,CASSIEGGRHNEQFF
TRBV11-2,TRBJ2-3,CASSYNVRDTQYF
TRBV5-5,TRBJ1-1,CASSLAGQGLNTEAFF
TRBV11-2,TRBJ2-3,CASSLSRGDTQYF
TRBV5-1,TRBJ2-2,CASSPDFTGELFF
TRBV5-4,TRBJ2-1,CASSLGSGRARSEQFF
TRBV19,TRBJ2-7,CASSEVGGYEQYF
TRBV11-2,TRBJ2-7,CASSLELDYSYEQYF
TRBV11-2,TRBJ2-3,CASSLSRASTDTQYF
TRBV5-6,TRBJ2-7,CASSTLSYEQYF
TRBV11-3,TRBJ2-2,CASSSGGRRTGELFF
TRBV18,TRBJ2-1,CASSPPRARGNEQFF
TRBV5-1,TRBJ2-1,CASSLRPSESGSEQFF
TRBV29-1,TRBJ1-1,CSVVKGADTEAFF
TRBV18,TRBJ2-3,CASSPVWGQGVADTQYF
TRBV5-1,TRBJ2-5,CASSLEVVQEGETQYF